This passage covers 25 T cell receptor beta chains from one sample sequenced in a study of T cell responses to AZD1222 COVID-19 vaccine. The method was immunoSEQ multiplex PCR; TCRdb's version includes in-frame clones alone and lacks a portion of them. The sample lists 84,000 or so clones, 80% to 90% occurring once. The material sequenced was peripheral blood, taken on day 0 of AZD1222 vaccination. The origin of the receptors is an adult in good health.

The gene calls are TRBV20-1 and TRBJ1-5, with D possibly being TRBD1 (6 bases). Germline assignment: CDR1 DFQATT and CDR2 SNEGSKA (reference sequence). This CDR3 is 14 amino acids long. Between the trimmed V and J ends, which lost 3 bases and 7 bases, there was a span of 16 bases. CDR3 in amino acids: CSASRARQAQPQHF. In DNA form, the CDR3 reads TGCAGTGCTAGTAGGGCTAGACAGGCCCAGCCCCAGCATTTT.

This clone showed up just once. The genes are TRBV6-5 and TRBJ2-3; 10 positions match TRBD2. The junction had 0 bases not matched to a gene; V was cut back by 6 bases and J by 6 bases. Germline V gene lookup returns CDR1 MNHEY and CDR2 SVGAGI. The CDR3 consists of 12 residues. The CDR3 region has the DNA TGTGCCAGCAGAGCGGGGGGGGATACGCAGTATTTT. This sequence encodes CASRAGGDTQYF.

This rearrangement joins TRBV12-3 or TRBV12-4 to TRBJ2-3; no definite D call. Between the trimmed V and J ends, which lost 7 bases and 1 base, there was a span of 9 bases. CDR3 length: 13 amino acids. The CDR3: CASNTAGTDTQYF. The CDR3 nucleotides are TGTGCCAGCAACACGGCAGGCACAGATACGCAGTATTTT.

The V and J genes are TRBV10-1 and TRBJ2-7; D gene uncertain. This CDR3 spans 13 amino acids. Germline values: CDR1 WNHNN, CDR2 SYGVQD (reference sequence). Trimming took off 3 bases at V and 3 bases at J, with 9 bases between the two ends. The CDR3 spells CASSDTPGYEQYF. In DNA form, the CDR3 reads TGCGCCAGCAGTGACACCCCCGGCTACGAGCAGTACTTC.

As regards this clone: At one of its ends the junction is not consistent with the germline gene, which may arise from a read error. The chain is built from TRBV12-3 or TRBV12-4 and TRBJ2-3; TRBD1 aligns across 9 bases. CDR3 length: 13 amino acids. The CDR3, as DNA: TGTGCCAGCAACGCCCTTGGGACAGGGAACTACGATTTT. Translation: CASNALGTGNYDF.

The V gene is TRBV7-2, the J gene TRBJ1-1; D remains ambiguous. V lost 7 bases and J lost 1, with 10 bases in between. The CDR3 has 13 amino acids. Germline V gene lookup returns CDR1 SGHTA and CDR2 FQGNSA. The CDR3 DNA sequence: TGTGCCAGCACCGCTCATCAGAACACTGAAGCTTTCTTT. Protein product: CASTAHQNTEAFF.

This clone appeared a few times. The rearrangement links TRBV28 to TRBJ1-4; D possibly corresponds to TRBD1 (6 bases). The germline V gene encodes CDR1 MDHEN and CDR2 SYDVKM. Trimming shortened V by 4 bases and J by 5 bases, and 20 bases separated the two germline ends. The CDR3 length is 17 residues. The CDR3, as DNA: TGTGCCAGCAGTTCCCCGTCGCCGGGGGCATTGAATGAAAAACTGTTTTTT. Encoded protein: CASSSPSPGALNEKLFF.

The chain recombines TRBV19 with TRBJ2-7; D may match TRBD1 or TRBD2 (5 bases each). The ends were cut back, 1 base at V and 3 bases at J, with 19 bases in the middle. The CDR3 has 17 residues. Per the germline V gene, CDR1 is LNHDA and CDR2 is SQIVND (reference sequence). CDR3 amino acids: CASSIVPLTGTNYEQYF. In DNA form, the CDR3 reads TGTGCCAGTAGTATAGTTCCCTTAACCGGGACGAACTACGAGCAGTACTTC. The full variable domain, with the rest looked up from reference TRBV19 and TRBJ2-7, is DGGITQSPKYLFRKEGQNVTLSCEQNLNHDAMYWYRQDPGQGLRLIYYSQIVNDFQKGDIAEGYSVSREKKESFPLTVTSAQKNPTAFYLCASSIVPLTGTNYEQYFGPGTRLTVT.

This clone occurred many times. The rearrangement joins TRBV28 to TRBJ2-1; D is unresolved. Germline V gives CDR1 MDHEN, CDR2 SYDVKM. V lost 5 bases and J lost 4, with 12 bases in between. CDR3 length: 14 amino acids. The CDR3 bases are TGTGCCAGCAGTGTGAGACATGAATACAATGAGCAGTTCTTC. It is translated as CASSVRHEYNEQFF. Full variable domain (outside the CDR3, taken from reference TRBV28 and TRBJ2-1): DVKVTQSSRYLVKRTGEKVFLECVQDMDHENMFWYRQDPGLGLRLIYFSYDVKMKEKGDIPEGYSVSREKKERFSLILESASTNQTSMYLCASSVRHEYNEQFFGPGTRLTVL.

This clone has just one count. The gene calls are TRBV7-8 and TRBJ1-5, with a tentative D call TRBD1 (5 bases). Trimming shortened V by 5 bases and J by 6 bases, and 11 bases separated the two germline ends. The V gene's germline CDR1 is SGHVS and CDR2 FQNEAQ. This CDR3 spans 13 amino acids. DNA of the CDR3: TGTGCCAGCAGCATGACCGGGACTCAGCCCCAGCATTTT. It codes for CASSMTGTQPQHF. Complete variable domain (other parts from reference TRBV7-8 and TRBJ1-5): GAGVSQSPRYKVAKRGQDVALRCDPISGHVSLFWYQQALGQGPEFLTYFQNEAQLDKSGLPSDRFFAERPEGSVSTLKIQRTQQEDSAVYLCASSMTGTQPQHFGDGTRLSIL.

The chain combines TRBV28 with TRBJ1-5, with 9 bases lining up with TRBD1. Trimming cost V 3 bases and J 3 bases; bases outside gene matches: 6. Germline V gives CDR1 MDHEN, CDR2 SYDVKM. CDR3 length: 16 amino acids. This CDR3 reads CASSFRGQGPNQPQHF. In nucleotides, the CDR3 is TGTGCCAGCAGTTTCCGGGGACAGGGACCCAATCAGCCCCAGCATTTT.

J is TRBJ1-6 and V is TRBV15, with a weak D call TRBD1 (6 bases). Germline loops: CDR1 LNHNV, CDR2 YYDKDF (reference sequence). The CDR3 totals 15 residues. The germline V and J ends were trimmed by 3 bases and 8 bases, with 14 bases remaining between them. The CDR3 DNA reads TGTGCCACCAGCAGGACAGGCGCCAGGGATTCACCCCTCCACTTT. Amino acids: CATSRTGARDSPLHF. Complete variable domain (other parts from reference TRBV15 and TRBJ1-6): DAMVIQNPRYQVTQFGKPVTLSCSQTLNHNVMYWYQQKSSQAPKLLFHYYDKDFNNEADTPDNFQSRRPNTSFCFLDIRSPGLGDTAMYLCATSRTGARDSPLHFGNGTRLTVT.

The CDR3 region is CASSYTRGREENTEAFF. DNA of the CDR3: TGTGCCAGCAGTTACACGCGAGGGAGGGAGGAGAACACTGAAGCTTTCTTT. V is TRBV6-8 and J is TRBJ1-1; D is uncertain. Trimming removed 2 bases from V and 1 base from J, with 17 bases in between. Germline CDR1 MNHGY, CDR2 SAAAGT. This CDR3 contains 17 residues.

The chain employs TRBV11-2 and TRBJ2-5, with 10 bases fitting TRBD1. V lost 5 bases, J lost 5 bases, and 2 bases stayed unmatched. This CDR3 comprises 13 residues. Germline V gene data show CDR1 as SGHAT and CDR2 as FQNNGV. CDR3 coding DNA: TGTGCCAGCAGCGTGGACAGGGGGGAGACCCAGTACTTC. Its protein is CASSVDRGETQYF.

This clone was detected only a few times. The chain is built from TRBV7-6 and TRBJ1-1; D remains unclear. In germline, CDR1 is SGHVS, CDR2 FNYEAQ. This CDR3 has 14 amino acids. The V end was cut by 1 base, the J end by 5 bases, with 11 bases between. CDR3 sequence (DNA): TGTGCCAGCAGCTTAGACGGGTTGGGTACTGAAGCTTTCTTT. Protein sequence: CASSLDGLGTEAFF. The variable domain in full, completed from reference TRBV7-6 and TRBJ1-1, reads GAGVSQSPRYKVTKRGQDVALRCDPISGHVSLYWYRQALGQGPEFLTYFNYEAQQDKSGLPNDRFSAERPEGSISTLTIQRTEQRDSAMYRCASSLDGLGTEAFFGQGTRLTVV.

The V gene is TRBV25-1, the J gene TRBJ2-1; 8 nucleotides align to TRBD2. With 2 bases clipped from V and 8 bases from J, the junction kept 11 bases outside the gene matches. The V gene's germline CDR1 is MGHDK and CDR2 SYGVNS. This CDR3 has 16 amino acids. The CDR3 loop reads CASSEIAPGLGDEQFF. The CDR3 DNA is TGTGCCAGCAGTGAAATTGCCCCGGGACTAGGGGATGAGCAGTTCTTC.

A single count supports this clone. The CDR3 region is CASSLQGYEQYF. Here the CDR3 DNA reads TGTGCCAGCAGCTTGCAGGGATACGAGCAGTACTTC. This chain links TRBV5-5 with TRBJ2-7, with TRBD1 as a possible D gene (5 bases). The germline gives CDR1 SGHKS, CDR2 YYEKEE (reference sequence). The germline V and J ends were trimmed by 1 base and 4 bases, with 6 bases remaining between them. The CDR3 has 12 residues.

The chain combines TRBV27 with TRBJ1-2; D not resolved. Trimming removed 2 bases from V and 2 bases from J, with 6 bases in between. The germline V gene has CDR1 MNHEY and CDR2 SMNVEV (reference sequence). This CDR3 spans 13 amino acids. This CDR3 reads CASSLASNYGYTF. CDR3 in DNA: TGTGCCAGCAGTTTAGCCAGCAACTATGGCTACACCTTC.

The CDR3 nucleotides read TGTGCCTGGAGTGACTTCGGGACAGGGTATGGCTACACCTTC. It yields the protein CAWSDFGTGYGYTF. The chain couples TRBV30 to TRBJ1-2, with TRBD1 matching over 9 bases. Germline CDR1 reads GTSNPN; CDR2 reads SVGIG (reference sequence). J gave up 5 bases and V 1 base, and 5 bases lay outside the gene matches. The CDR3 contains 14 residues.

V is TRBV7-9 and J is TRBJ1-6; 9 bases match TRBD1. CDR3 length equals 15 residues. V lost 1 base, J lost 9 bases, and 4 bases stayed unmatched. The germline V gene encodes CDR1 SEHNR and CDR2 FQNEAQ (reference sequence). The DNA of the CDR3 is TGTGCCAGCAGCTTAGAAGGACAGGGGAGTTCACCCCTCCACTTT. Translating gives CASSLEGQGSSPLHF.

The rearrangement links TRBV15 to TRBJ1-4; a weak D match, TRBD1 (5 bases). The CDR3 has 15 amino acids. Trimming cost V 0 bases and J 4 bases, with 9 bases left between them. CDR1 is LNHNV, CDR2 YYDKDF, per germline (reference sequence). CDR3 sequence reads: CATSRDWGDNEKLFF. In DNA form, the CDR3 reads TGTGCCACCAGCAGAGATTGGGGGGATAATGAAAAACTGTTTTTT.

V gene TRBV5-4 combines with J gene TRBJ2-3; 7 nucleotides align to TRBD2. The CDR3 runs 15 residues. In germline, CDR1 is SGHNT, CDR2 YYREEE (reference sequence). J gave up 4 bases and V 4 bases, and 9 bases lay outside the gene matches. DNA for the CDR3: TGTGCCAGCAGCATTGGGGCGGGAGAATCAGATACGCAGTATTTT. This sequence encodes CASSIGAGESDTQYF. Variable domain in full (rest from reference TRBV5-4 and TRBJ2-3): ETGVTQSPTHLIKTRGQQVTLRCSSQSGHNTVSWYQQALGQGPQFIFQYYREEENGRGNFPPRFSGLQFPNYSSELNVNALELDDSALYLCASSIGAGESDTQYFGPGTRLTVL.

The V and J genes are TRBV10-1 and TRBJ1-3; the D gene is possibly TRBD1 (5 bases). The CDR3 is 20 residues long. The V and J ends lost 8 bases and 0 bases respectively, with 29 bases between them. Germline V gives CDR1 WNHNN, CDR2 SYGVQD (reference sequence). This chain's CDR3 is CASRFPGSREVKTSGNTIYF. The CDR3 DNA reads as TGCGCCAGCCGCTTCCCCGGGAGCAGGGAAGTCAAGACCTCTGGAAACACCATATATTTT.

The chain joins TRBV27 to TRBJ2-3; TRBD2 might be the D (6 bases). The CDR3 consists of 17 residues. Germline V CDR1 and CDR2: MNHEY, SMNVEV (reference sequence). The V end lost 5 bases, the J end lost 6 bases, and 24 bases lay between the germline ends. CDR3 sequence (DNA): TGTGCCAGCAGTGGCGGTGCGGGCGGGGTCCGTGGGGATACGCAGTATTTT. Encoded protein: CASSGGAGGVRGDTQYF.

V gene TRBV6-1 combines with J gene TRBJ1-2; no clear D gene. V lost 2 bases and J lost 4, with 8 bases in between. CDR3 length: 13 amino acids. Germline values: CDR1 MNHNS, CDR2 SASEGT. CDR3 sequence (DNA): TGTGCCAGCAGTGAAAAGGATCTCTATGGCTACACCTTC. It translates to CASSEKDLYGYTF.